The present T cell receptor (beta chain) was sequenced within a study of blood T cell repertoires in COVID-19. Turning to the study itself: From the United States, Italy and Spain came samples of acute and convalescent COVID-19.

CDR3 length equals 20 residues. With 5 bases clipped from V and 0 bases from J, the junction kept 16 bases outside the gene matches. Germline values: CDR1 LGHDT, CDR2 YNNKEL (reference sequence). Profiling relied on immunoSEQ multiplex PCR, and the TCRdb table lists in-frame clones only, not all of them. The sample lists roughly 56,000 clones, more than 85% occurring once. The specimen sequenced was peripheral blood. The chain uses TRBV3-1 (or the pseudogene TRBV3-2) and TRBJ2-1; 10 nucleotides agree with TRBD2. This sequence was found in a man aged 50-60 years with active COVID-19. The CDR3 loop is CASSSYFASGGTLSYNEQFF. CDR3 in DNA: TGTGCCAGCAGCTCTTACTTCGCTAGCGGGGGTACCCTCTCCTACAATGAGCAGTTCTTC.